This T cell receptor (beta chain) originates from a study of tumor-infiltrating lymphocytes in primary liver carcinoma. This clonotype was recorded at least ten times. Bulk tissue was left unsorted, and RNA and DNA were co-extracted from approximately 20-30 mg of it. Researchers generated TCR beta cDNA from about 460 ng of total RNA, relying on a constant-region primer. Slightly modified ARM-PCR, run as three nested multiplex PCR rounds, produced the TCR beta libraries. TCRdb called the multiplex PCR reads again in MiXCR, with one record for every CDR3 protein. Found here are 100,000 or so distinct CDR3 sequences, under 70% of them singletons; the top ten hold approximately 12%. The clonotype originates from a woman aged 60-75 years with primary liver carcinoma and hepatitis B virus infection. The sequencing sample was made of liver tumor tissue from sampling region 2. Subset given: tumor region T2, inferior pole.

CDR3 in DNA: TGCGCCAGCAGTCACGACTTCGACAGCTACGAGCAGTACTTC. Encoded protein: CASSHDFDSYEQYF. V gene TRBV10-2 combines with J gene TRBJ2-7; tentatively, D is TRBD1 (5 bases). The CDR3 contains 14 residues. V lost 5 bases and J lost 3, with 14 bases in between. Germline V gene data show CDR1 as WSHSY and CDR2 as SAAADI.